This paragraph reports one TCR beta chain. The target antigen is unknown. This CDR3 has 15 amino acids. With V trimmed by 1 base and J by 7 bases, 6 bases remained unmatched. The V gene's germline CDR1 is SSHAT and CDR2 FNYEAQ (reference sequence). The data were taken from a study of tumor-infiltrating lymphocytes in localized non-small cell lung cancer. The study's findings and limits: Only some patients had TCR sequencing, depending on available tissue. No T-cell fraction difference was seen between IM1 and IM2 tumors.

This table comes from immunoSEQ multiplex PCR, and its TCRdb copy is limited to in-frame clones, with some not included. This sample has 9,500 to 15,000 clones, with more than 60% found just once. The clonotype comes from a human donor with non-small cell lung cancer. The V and J genes are TRBV7-7 and TRBJ2-1; 8 bases line up with TRBD2. Input material: lung tumor tissue. DNA of the CDR3: TGTGCCAGCAGCTTAGTCCCGGGGGGGCCGAATGAGCAGTTCTTC. Protein product: CASSLVPGGPNEQFF. The complete variable domain, with remaining parts taken from reference TRBV7-7 and TRBJ2-1, reads GAGVSQSPRYKVTKRGQDVTLRCDPISSHATLYWYQQALGQGPEFLTYFNYEAQPDKSGLPSDRFSAERPEGSISTLTIQRTEQRDSAMYRCASSLVPGGPNEQFFGPGTRLTVL.